Following are 19 T cell receptor beta chains from one sample sequenced in a study of OX40 agonist ivuxolimab in advanced cancers. Repertoires were generated with immunoSEQ multiplex PCR, while TCRdb's copy carries only in-frame clones and drops some. The repertoire has 100,000 to 130,000 clones, approximately 90% of them found once; the top ten carry roughly 0.61%. Source: CD4+ or CD8+ T cells sorted from blood, taken in a trial of the OX40 agonist ivuxolimab. The source of these receptors is an adult with an advanced solid tumor such as melanoma, head and neck, liver or kidney cancer.

This chain connects TRBV6-6 to TRBJ2-7; D is unclear. Germline V gene sequence: CDR1 MNHNY, CDR2 SVGAGI (reference sequence). The CDR3 sequence is 12 residues long. Trimming removed 5 bases from V and 4 bases from J, with 9 bases in between. The CDR3 region is CASSLLSYEQYF. CDR3 coding DNA: TGTGCCAGCAGTCTCCTCTCTTACGAGCAGTACTTC.

V and J are TRBV19 and TRBJ1-5; 8 bases are a match to TRBD1. CDR1 is LNHDA and CDR2 is SQIVND in the germline V gene (reference sequence). Trimming cost V 7 bases and J 6 bases; bases outside gene matches: 17. The CDR3 contains 17 residues. In DNA, the CDR3 is TGTGCCAGTAAATCAGCAACAGGGGGACTTCGAGGTCAGCCCCAGCATTTT. As protein: CASKSATGGLRGQPQHF.

The rearrangement links TRBV5-4 to TRBJ2-2; tentatively, D is TRBD1 or TRBD2 (7 bases each). From germline, CDR1 is SGHNT and CDR2 YYREEE (reference sequence). Trimming shortened V by 2 bases and J by 1 base, and 12 bases separated the two germline ends. The CDR3 is made up of 16 amino acids. The chain's CDR3 is CASSFQGEGNTGELFF. CDR3 coding DNA: TGTGCCAGCAGCTTCCAGGGGGAGGGGAACACCGGGGAGCTGTTTTTT.

About this clone: The germline gene is not matched at one end of the junction; a read error may be the cause. The chain joins TRBV7-7 to TRBJ2-3; TRBD1 is a possible D gene (6 bases). Germline-derived CDR1 and CDR2 are SSHAT and FNYEAQ (reference sequence). There are 16 residues in the CDR3. In DNA, the CDR3 is TGTGCTAGCAGCTCAGGGGCGGGCGGTAGCACAGATACGCAGTATTTT. Translating it yields CASSSGAGGSTDTQYF. Complete variable domain (other parts from reference TRBV7-7 and TRBJ2-3): GAGVSQSPRYKVTKRGQDVTLRCDPISSHATLYWYQQALGQGPEFLTYFNYEAQPDKSGLPSDRFSAERPEGSISTLTIQRTEQRDSAMYRCASSSGAGGSTDTQYFGPGTRLTVL.

The rearrangement joins TRBV5-1 to TRBJ2-5, with a weak D call TRBD2 (5 bases). V was trimmed by 0 bases and J by 1 base, leaving 13 bases between them. The CDR3 is 16 amino acids. Germline loops: CDR1 SGHRS, CDR2 YFSETQ. The CDR3, as DNA: TGCGCCAGCAGCTTGGCGGGGAGACTCTTCCAAGAGACCCAGTACTTC. Protein sequence: CASSLAGRLFQETQYF.

V usage is TRBV27 and J usage is TRBJ2-1; 7 nucleotides align to TRBD1. The J segment lost 4 bases and the V segment lost 3 bases, leaving 6 bases of the junction unmatched. This CDR3 is 15 amino acids long. CDR1 and CDR2 (germline): MNHEY, SMNVEV (reference sequence). The CDR3 DNA sequence: TGTGCCAGCAGTTTGACTGGACAGGAGTACAATGAGCAGTTCTTC. As protein: CASSLTGQEYNEQFF.

This clone was seen a single time. This rearrangement joins TRBV7-3 to TRBJ2-1, with D hard to call. Germline CDR1 SGHTA, CDR2 FQGTGA. With 0 bases removed from V and 5 bases from J, the gap between germline ends came to 11 bases. CDR3 length: 15 amino acids. The CDR3 nucleotides read TGTGCCAGCAGCTTAACTTCAGGCGTGAACAATGAGCAGTTCTTC. Protein product: CASSLTSGVNNEQFF.

For the CDR3, the DNA is TGTGCCAGCTCACCACCGGGGGCGGGGGATCAGCCCCAGCATTTT. This codes for CASSPPGAGDQPQHF. The chain links TRBV18 to TRBJ1-5; a possible D gene is TRBD1 (6 bases). V lost 0 bases, J lost 5 bases, and 11 bases lay in between. From germline, CDR1 is KGHSH and CDR2 LQKENI. CDR3 length: 15 amino acids.

The V call is TRBV18, the J call TRBJ1-4; D unresolved. Germline values: CDR1 KGHSH, CDR2 LQKENI. V was cut by 1 base and J by 7 bases, with 10 bases left in between. This CDR3 contains 14 residues. The CDR3 coding sequence is TGTGCCAGCTCACCACGGGCCGAAGGTGAAAAACTGTTTTTT. Its translation: CASSPRAEGEKLFF.

The gene calls are TRBV20-1 and TRBJ2-7, with no clear D. The V gene lost 5 bases and the J gene lost 0 bases, with 5 bases spanning the gap. This CDR3 has 11 amino acids. In germline, CDR1 is DFQATT, CDR2 SNEGSKA (reference sequence). For the CDR3, the DNA is TGCAGTGCTTGTAACTCCTACGAGCAGTACTTC. Protein product: CSACNSYEQYF.

The sample holds a few counts of this clone. V and J are TRBV30 and TRBJ1-4; D perhaps matches TRBD1 (5 bases). The germline V and J ends were trimmed by 1 base and 5 bases, with 14 bases remaining between them. This CDR3 has 15 residues. The germline CDR1 and CDR2 sequences are GTSNPN and SVGIG (reference sequence). The CDR3 region is CAWSGRGSLNEKLFF. The DNA of the CDR3 is TGTGCCTGGAGTGGAAGGGGCAGTCTGAATGAAAAACTGTTTTTT.

This sequence joins TRBV2 and TRBJ2-3; D may be TRBD2 (6 bases). Trimming shortened V by 5 bases and J by 3 bases, and 18 bases separated the two germline ends. The germline V gene encodes CDR1 SNHLY and CDR2 FYNNEI. The CDR3 is 16 residues long. CDR3 in DNA: TGTGCCAGCAGTCTTGAGGAGACTAGGATAACAGATACGCAGTATTTT. Translating gives CASSLEETRITDTQYF.

The chain carries TRBV27 and TRBJ1-5; 9 bases map to TRBD1. The ends lost 5 bases at V and 7 bases at J; junction bases unmatched: 3. Germline assignment: CDR1 MNHEY and CDR2 SMNVEV (reference sequence). CDR3 length: 13 residues. CDR3 region: CASSRTGVQPQHF. For the CDR3, the DNA is TGTGCCAGCAGTCGGACAGGGGTACAGCCCCAGCATTTT.

V usage is TRBV6-5 and J usage is TRBJ1-2; D possibly corresponds to TRBD1 (6 bases). The CDR3 runs 14 residues. V was cut by 7 bases and J by 2 bases, with 14 bases left in between. In germline, CDR1 is MNHEY, CDR2 SVGAGI. The CDR3 bases are TGTGCCAGCAATACGGGGGGCTCCAACTATGGCTACACCTTC. It encodes CASNTGGSNYGYTF.

This chain joins TRBV7-8 and TRBJ2-7; 7 bases match TRBD2. The CDR3 length is 16 residues. Germline lookup yields CDR1 SGHVS and CDR2 FQNEAQ. After removal of 1 base from V and 3 bases from J, the junction contained 9 bases not matched to a gene. This chain's CDR3 is CASSLGGRARVYEQYF. CDR3 DNA: TGTGCCAGCAGCTTAGGTGGGAGGGCCAGAGTCTACGAGCAGTACTTC.

This chain joins TRBV7-8 and TRBJ2-5; D is possibly TRBD1 or TRBD2 (5 bases each). CDR1 and CDR2 (germline): SGHVS, FQNEAQ. This CDR3 comprises 15 residues. The V and J ends lost 5 bases and 4 bases respectively, with 17 bases between them. Here the CDR3 reads CASSPWGAGGETQYF. The CDR3 DNA follows: TGTGCCAGCAGCCCATGGGGCGCGGGCGGAGAGACCCAGTACTTC.

V usage is TRBV27 and J usage is TRBJ2-2, with 8 bases matching TRBD2. CDR1 is MNHEY, CDR2 SMNVEV, per germline (reference sequence). The CDR3 sequence is 15 residues long. The V gene end was trimmed by 3 bases and the J gene end by 7 bases; junction bases not matched to a gene: 7. The CDR3 is CASSFVRGGIGELFF. The CDR3 region has the DNA TGTGCCAGCAGTTTCGTACGGGGGGGGATCGGGGAGCTGTTTTTT.

The chain carries TRBV18 and TRBJ2-5; D possibly corresponds to TRBD1 (5 bases). The CDR3 runs 14 residues. Trimming left V 1 base short and J 1 base short, with 7 bases between. Per the germline V gene, CDR1 is KGHSH and CDR2 is LQKENI. The DNA of the CDR3 is TGTGCCAGCTCACCACAGGGGTCCCAAGAGACCCAGTACTTC. The encoded protein is CASSPQGSQETQYF.

This rearrangement joins TRBV7-2 to TRBJ1-1, with D possibly TRBD1 on 5 matching bases. The CDR3 sequence is 13 residues long. Trimming shortened V by 1 base and J by 7 bases, and 10 bases separated the two germline ends. Looked up from germline, CDR1 is SGHTA and CDR2 is FQGNSA. The CDR3 bases are TGTGCCAGCAGCTTAGTGGGGGTGGTTGAAGCTTTCTTT. Its protein is CASSLVGVVEAFF.